The 9 T cell receptor beta chains in this list originate from one sample, sequenced in a study of vaccination and CD4 T cells after COVID-19. No antigen has been assigned to these receptors. Indicated treatment: roughly ten-day PBMC culture with coronavirus spike peptide pools or control peptides (ViraFEST assay). The Oncomine TCR Beta short-read assay was what sequenced the DNA obtained from cultured CD4+ T cells. TCRdb re-analysed the PCR reads in MiXCR, keeping a single row per CDR3 protein. Of under 15,000 distinct CDR3 sequences in the sample, about three fifths are singletons; the top ten hold 22%. Sample: CD4+ T cells from blood, cultured in vitro. The receptor set was obtained from a human donor who had recovered from COVID-19.

V gene TRBV15 combines with J gene TRBJ1-5, with 8 nucleotides matching TRBD1. The germline V gene has CDR1 LNHNV and CDR2 YYDKDF (reference sequence). J was trimmed by 4 bases and V by 2 bases; bases with no gene match: 1. The CDR3 spans 14 residues. The CDR3 DNA follows: TGTGCCACCAGCAGACGGACAGGGAATCAGCCCCAGCATTTT. This encodes CATSRRTGNQPQHF.

The chain recombines TRBV6-1 with TRBJ2-2; D perhaps matches TRBD2 (6 bases). Germline CDR1 reads MNHNS; CDR2 reads SASEGT. V lost 6 bases and J 6 bases, leaving 14 bases between the germline ends. This CDR3 comprises 14 residues. CDR3: CASRVEGRAGELFF. CDR3 nucleotides: TGTGCCAGCAGAGTGGAGGGCCGAGCCGGGGAGCTGTTTTTT.

The chain combines TRBV15 with TRBJ1-5; D is unresolved. The CDR3 contains 14 residues. Germline lookup yields CDR1 LNHNV and CDR2 YYDKDF (reference sequence). The ends were cut back, 5 bases at V and 5 bases at J, with 13 bases in the middle. CDR3 bases: TGTGCCACCAGCGGATTGTGGGCGGATCAGCCCCAGCATTTT. Translating gives CATSGLWADQPQHF.

This clonotype turned up a few times. The chain joins TRBV28 to TRBJ1-2, with TRBD1 matching 7 bases. With 1 base clipped from V and 8 bases from J, the junction kept 10 bases outside the gene matches. The CDR3 sequence is 15 residues long. CDR1 and CDR2 from the germline V gene are MDHEN and SYDVKM. The chain's CDR3 is CASSLSGTAHRGYTF. The DNA of the CDR3 is TGTGCCAGCAGTTTATCCGGGACAGCTCACAGGGGCTACACCTTC.

The V gene is TRBV9, the J gene TRBJ2-1, with TRBD1 identical over 9 bases. The V gene's germline CDR1 is SGDLS and CDR2 YYNGEE. The V gene end was trimmed by 6 bases and the J gene end by 5 bases; junction bases not matched to a gene: 6. The CDR3 consists of 14 residues. DNA for the CDR3: TGTGCCAGCAACCGGGACAGGGAGGACAATGAGCAGTTCTTC. Residues: CASNRDREDNEQFF.

The chain uses TRBV30 and TRBJ1-6; D is uncertain. Trimming removed 8 bases from V and 4 bases from J, with 12 bases in between. This CDR3 comprises 13 residues. CDR1 is GTSNPN and CDR2 is SVGIG in the germline V gene (reference sequence). The CDR3 DNA reads as TGTGCCGTTAGGACGGATTATAATTCACCCCTCCACTTT. Translation gives CAVRTDYNSPLHF.

The chain links TRBV7-9 to TRBJ1-5; 7 bases map to TRBD1. Germline V lookup: CDR1 SEHNR, CDR2 FQNEAQ (reference sequence). Trimming cost V 5 bases and J 7 bases; bases outside gene matches: 11. The CDR3 sequence is 15 residues long. The DNA of the CDR3 is TGTGCCAGCAGCCCCGGACAGGTAAACGGACAGCCCCAGCATTTT. It specifies CASSPGQVNGQPQHF. Supplemented by reference TRBV7-9 and TRBJ1-5, the full variable domain reads DTGVSQNPRHKITKRGQNVTFRCDPISEHNRLYWYRQTLGQGPEFLTYFQNEAQLEKSRLLSDRFSAERPKGSFSTLEIQRTEQGDSAMYLCASSPGQVNGQPQHFGDGTRLSIL.

The chain uses TRBV7-6 and TRBJ2-7; either TRBD1 or TRBD2 may supply D (5 bases each). The V and J ends lost 5 bases and 3 bases respectively, with 14 bases between them. In germline, CDR1 is SGHVS, CDR2 FNYEAQ. This CDR3 contains 14 residues. CDR3 loop: CASSPGAADYEQYF. The CDR3 DNA reads TGTGCCAGCAGCCCCGGGGCGGCTGACTACGAGCAGTACTTC. Full variable domain (rest looked up from reference TRBV7-6 and TRBJ2-7): GAGVSQSPRYKVTKRGQDVALRCDPISGHVSLYWYRQALGQGPEFLTYFNYEAQQDKSGLPNDRFSAERPEGSISTLTIQRTEQRDSAMYRCASSPGAADYEQYFGPGTRLTVT.

The chain uses TRBV7-9 and TRBJ2-7; D possibly corresponds to TRBD2 (6 bases). V was cut by 1 base and J by 8 bases, with 15 bases left in between. This CDR3 has 14 residues. CDR1 and CDR2 (germline): SEHNR, FQNEAQ (reference sequence). This CDR3 is CASSLEVGLGQQYF. In DNA, the CDR3 is TGTGCCAGCAGCTTAGAGGTGGGACTCGGACAGCAGTACTTC.